This T cell receptor beta chain is drawn from a study of beta chain features in type 1 diabetes. Germline lookup yields CDR1 SGHDT and CDR2 YYEEEE. The CDR3 consists of 16 residues. V lost 3 bases to trimming and J lost 0 bases; unmatched junction nucleotides: 6. Markers CD45RO/CCR7/CD25/CD127/CD95/CD27 served to sort CD4+ naive, central memory, regulatory and stem cell-like memory cells. This clone was observed a few times. The antigen remains undetermined. Regarding the study as a whole: In all four CD4+ subsets, TCRB CDR3 length was significantly, moderately reduced in type 1 diabetes. Compared to healthy donors, patients appeared to have naive, central memory and Treg TCRB repertoires that were more alike.

Expressed TCRB transcripts were sequenced after all isolated RNA was converted to cDNA. Repertoires were generated with immunoSEQ multiplex PCR, while TCRdb's copy carries only in-frame clones and drops some. The table shows 200,000 to 300,000 clones, with 20% occurring only once. The chain uses TRBV5-6 and TRBJ2-7; TRBD1 matches 10 bases. This receptor was taken from a middle-aged woman with type 1 diabetes. Material: naive CD4+ T cells from blood. In DNA, the CDR3 is TGTGCCAGCAGCTCTCTCCGGGACAGGGGCTCCTACGAGCAGTACTTC. It is translated as CASSSLRDRGSYEQYF.